The entry that follows covers one T cell receptor (beta chain) sequence. The data belong to a study of T cell changes during pregnancy in multiple sclerosis. Germline V gene data show CDR1 as SGHNT and CDR2 as YYREEE (reference sequence). The ends were cut back, 0 bases at V and 8 bases at J, with 11 bases in the middle. The CDR3 covers 13 residues. Produced via immunoSEQ multiplex PCR; TCRdb's table is partial and in-frame only. This table holds 93,000 or so clones, about 90% found once. This receptor was obtained from a female donor with multiple sclerosis, enrolled in a pregnancy study. Source: peripheral blood, taken after pregnancy. The chain couples TRBV5-4 to TRBJ1-2; D remains ambiguous. This CDR3 is CASSLGQDGGYTF. In DNA form, the CDR3 reads TGTGCCAGCAGCTTGGGCCAGGATGGGGGCTACACCTTC. The variable domain in full, with the rest retrieved from reference TRBV5-4 and TRBJ1-2, is ETGVTQSPTHLIKTRGQQVTLRCSSQSGHNTVSWYQQALGQGPQFIFQYYREEENGRGNFPPRFSGLQFPNYSSELNVNALELDDSALYLCASSLGQDGGYTFGSGTRLTVV.